These 21 T cell receptor beta chains originate from one sample sequenced in a study of cytomegalovirus exposure and HLA in healthy donors. The PCR ran on 60 Vbeta and 13 Jbeta primers. The repertoire was sequenced with immunoSEQ multiplex PCR; TCRdb's copy has only in-frame clones and lacks some. The data contain more than 95,000 clones, around a tenth of them singletons. Sequencing was done on a sample of PBMCs. The receptors were gathered from a man in his forties in good health and CMV-seropositive.

This chain connects TRBV6-5 to TRBJ2-3; maybe TRBD1 (5 bases). Trimming removed 0 bases at V and 6 bases at J, with 16 bases between. Per the germline V gene, CDR1 is MNHEY and CDR2 is SVGAGI. This CDR3 is 16 amino acids long. CDR3 region: CASSYSSRTFLDTQYF. In DNA form, the CDR3 reads TGTGCCAGCAGTTACTCAAGCCGGACATTTCTCGATACGCAGTATTTT.

This clone has just a few counts. The rearrangement joins TRBV19 to TRBJ1-5, with D hard to call. Looked up from germline, CDR1 is LNHDA and CDR2 is SQIVND (reference sequence). The CDR3 contains 15 residues. Trimming took off 5 bases at V and 2 bases at J, with 13 bases between the two ends. CDR3 residues: CASSPLMRGNQPQHF. Here the CDR3 DNA reads TGTGCCAGTAGTCCACTTATGAGGGGCAATCAGCCCCAGCATTTT.

This clone was seen a few times. The chain links TRBV5-5 to TRBJ2-7, with D perhaps TRBD2 (6 bases). The CDR3 length is 15 residues. The germline CDR1 and CDR2 sequences are SGHKS and YYEKEE (reference sequence). The germline V and J ends were trimmed by 7 bases and 2 bases, with 19 bases remaining between them. The CDR3 is CASSNDGRTTYEQYF. CDR3 nucleotide sequence: TGTGCCAGCTCGAATGATGGGAGGACGACCTACGAGCAGTACTTC.

The gene calls are TRBV5-1 and TRBJ1-1; 9 nucleotides agree with TRBD1. This CDR3 has 15 amino acids. V lost 2 bases and J lost 1; bases outside the gene matches: 3. Germline-derived CDR1 and CDR2 are SGHRS and YFSETQ. The CDR3 coding sequence is TGCGCCAGCAGCTTTACAGGGGGCAGGAACACTGAAGCTTTCTTT. It is translated as CASSFTGGRNTEAFF.

This clone was seen more than once but under ten times. The chain recombines TRBV6-6 with TRBJ1-4; TRBD1 is a possible D gene (5 bases). Trimming shortened V by 2 bases and J by 5 bases, and 12 bases separated the two germline ends. This CDR3 has 15 amino acids. CDR1 MNHNY and CDR2 SVGAGI come from the germline V gene (reference sequence). The CDR3 DNA reads TGTGCCAGCAGTTACCAGGGCTCGACAAATGAAAAACTGTTTTTT. Residues: CASSYQGSTNEKLFF.

V usage is TRBV6-6 and J usage is TRBJ1-1; 9 nucleotides align to TRBD1. V shed 5 bases, J shed 5 bases, and the junction held 12 bases outside the gene matches. Germline CDR1 reads MNHNY; CDR2 reads SVGAGI (reference sequence). The CDR3 consists of 16 residues. The CDR3 protein is CASSPGTGMGGTEAFF. The CDR3 DNA reads TGTGCCAGCAGTCCCGGGACAGGGATGGGAGGGACTGAAGCTTTCTTT.

This clone was counted a few times. The chain links TRBV19 to TRBJ2-5, with TRBD2 matching 10 bases. From germline, CDR1 is LNHDA and CDR2 SQIVND (reference sequence). V lost 5 bases to trimming and J lost 5 bases; unmatched junction nucleotides: 11. The CDR3 extends over 16 amino acids. For the CDR3, the DNA is TGTGCCAGTAGTCTAGCGGGAGACCTACAGGGGGAGACCCAGTACTTC. As protein: CASSLAGDLQGETQYF. Complete variable domain (other parts from reference TRBV19 and TRBJ2-5): DGGITQSPKYLFRKEGQNVTLSCEQNLNHDAMYWYRQDPGQGLRLIYYSQIVNDFQKGDIAEGYSVSREKKESFPLTVTSAQKNPTAFYLCASSLAGDLQGETQYFGPGTRLLVL.

V and J are TRBV28 and TRBJ1-2, with 7 nucleotides matching TRBD1. CDR3 length equals 14 residues. CDR1 and CDR2 from the germline V gene are MDHEN and SYDVKM. V was clipped by 3 bases and J by 5 bases; unmatched bases: 6. DNA for the CDR3: TGTGCCAGCAGTTTTGGGGCAGGGGGTTATGGCTACACCTTC. This encodes CASSFGAGGYGYTF.

This clone appeared a few times. As DNA, the CDR3 is TGTGCCAGCAGTGTACTAACCAACAATGAGCAGTTCTTC. It translates to CASSVLTNNEQFF. The chain is built from TRBV27 and TRBJ2-1; D is uncertain. CDR1 and CDR2 from the germline V gene are MNHEY and SMNVEV (reference sequence). The CDR3 contains 13 residues. The V and J ends lost 5 bases and 5 bases respectively, with 10 bases between them.

The V gene is TRBV9, the J gene TRBJ2-6, with 15 bases aligning to TRBD2. The CDR3 is 19 residues long. V dropped 0 bases and J dropped 3; count of bases not matched to a gene: 4. The germline V gene encodes CDR1 SGDLS and CDR2 YYNGEE. The CDR3 protein is CASSVGGLAGGSGANVLTF. The CDR3 coding sequence is TGTGCCAGCAGCGTAGGCGGACTAGCGGGAGGGAGTGGGGCCAACGTCCTGACTTTC.

This chain joins TRBV5-1 and TRBJ2-1; perhaps TRBD1 as D (6 bases). This CDR3 spans 14 amino acids. V was pared by 4 bases and J by 9 bases, with 17 bases between. CDR1 SGHRS and CDR2 YFSETQ come from the germline V gene. The CDR3 is CASSGQRREVEQFF. The CDR3 DNA is TGCGCCAGCAGCGGACAGCGCAGGGAAGTTGAGCAGTTCTTC.

This clone came up a few times. CDR3 nucleotide sequence: TGTGCCAGCAGCCTAGTAGGGGCTGGGGCCAACGTCCTGACTTTC. Residues: CASSLVGAGANVLTF. This chain links TRBV14 with TRBJ2-6; TRBD1 is a possible D gene (5 bases). V was cut by 4 bases and J by 2 bases, with 9 bases left in between. The germline gives CDR1 SGHDN, CDR2 FVKESK. CDR3 size: 15 residues.

The V call is TRBV6-5, the J call TRBJ2-7; TRBD1 is a possible D gene (5 bases). CDR1 is MNHEY, CDR2 SVGAGI, per germline. This CDR3 spans 13 amino acids. Trimming pared 0 bases from V and 5 bases from J, leaving 8 bases between. The CDR3 here is CASSYSAGNEQYF. The CDR3 DNA is TGTGCCAGCAGTTACTCTGCAGGGAACGAGCAGTACTTC.

V usage is TRBV5-1 and J usage is TRBJ2-7; 7 bases map to TRBD2. CDR3 length: 14 amino acids. The trim removed 2 bases at V and 3 bases at J, leaving 5 bases unmatched. Looked up from germline, CDR1 is SGHRS and CDR2 is YFSETQ. The CDR3 is CASSLSGMVYEQYF. In DNA, the CDR3 is TGCGCCAGCAGCTTAAGCGGGATGGTCTACGAGCAGTACTTC.

J is TRBJ2-3 and V is TRBV15; 14 bases match TRBD2. Germline V gene lookup returns CDR1 LNHNV and CDR2 YYDKDF (reference sequence). Trimming took 0 bases from V and 9 from J; bases not matched to a gene: 5. The CDR3 has 16 residues. The CDR3 loop is CATSRDRLAGGQTQYF. CDR3 in DNA: TGTGCCACCAGCAGAGATCGACTAGCGGGAGGGCAGACGCAGTATTTT.

The rearrangement uses TRBV7-9 and TRBJ2-3, with TRBD2 as a possible D gene (5 bases). V lost 4 bases, J lost 4 bases, and 9 bases lay in between. This CDR3 is built from 13 residues. Per germline, CDR1 SEHNR and CDR2 FQNEAQ (reference sequence). The CDR3 spells CASSSPLADTQYF. CDR3 nucleotide sequence: TGTGCCAGCAGCTCCCCACTAGCAGATACGCAGTATTTT.

The rearrangement links TRBV25-1 to TRBJ1-4; D is unresolved. V lost 9 bases to trimming and J lost 8 bases, with 10 bases between them. Germline V gene data show CDR1 as MGHDK and CDR2 as SYGVNS. This CDR3 is 11 amino acids long. CDR3 nucleotide sequence: TGTGCCAGAAGAGCTAGGGAAAAACTGTTTTTT. This encodes CARRAREKLFF. Combining the CDR3 with reference TRBV25-1 and TRBJ1-4 gives the whole variable domain EADIYQTPRYLVIGTGKKITLECSQTMGHDKMYWYQQDPGMELHLIHYSYGVNSTEKGDLSSESTVSRIRTEHFPLTLESARPSHTSQYLCARRAREKLFFGSGTQLSVL.

This chain connects TRBV14 to TRBJ1-4, with D uncertain. The CDR3 covers 15 residues. V lost 4 bases to trimming and J lost 3 bases, with 12 bases between them. Germline CDR1 reads SGHDN; CDR2 reads FVKESK. CDR3 in DNA: TGTGCCAGCAGCCCAGCGGGAGTGGCTAATGAAAAACTGTTTTTT. It yields the protein CASSPAGVANEKLFF.

This clone occurred a few times. The rearrangement links TRBV6-1 to TRBJ2-2, with D possibly being TRBD2 (5 bases). V lost 6 bases and J lost 3, with 14 bases in between. This CDR3 has 15 amino acids. Germline CDR1 reads MNHNS; CDR2 reads SASEGT. CDR3 loop: CASRGASRYTGELFF. CDR3 DNA: TGTGCCAGCAGAGGCGCTAGCAGATACACCGGGGAGCTGTTTTTT.

The rearrangement uses TRBV13 and TRBJ2-1; 7 nucleotides agree with TRBD1. Trimming cost V 5 bases and J 5 bases; bases outside gene matches: 9. Germline assignment: CDR1 PRHDT and CDR2 FYEKMQ (reference sequence). This CDR3 spans 15 amino acids. DNA of the CDR3: TGTGCCAGCAGCCCCTCCAGGGACAGAAACAATGAGCAGTTCTTC. Residues: CASSPSRDRNNEQFF.

V gene TRBV7-8 combines with J gene TRBJ2-7, with D possibly being TRBD1 (6 bases). This CDR3 is built from 16 residues. Germline lookup yields CDR1 SGHVS and CDR2 FQNEAQ. V was clipped by 4 bases and J by 7 bases, with 23 bases between them. The DNA for the CDR3 is TGTGCCAGCAGCTCCATCCGGACGAAATCGAGGGGGGAGCAGTACTTC. The encoded protein is CASSSIRTKSRGEQYF.